This T cell receptor (beta chain) is from a study of cytomegalovirus exposure and HLA in healthy donors. Primers for the PCR totalled 60 Vbeta and 13 Jbeta. Profiled with immunoSEQ multiplex PCR; TCRdb holds only in-frame clones, not every one. The table has more than 75,000 clones, about 70% seen once. V lost 6 bases, J lost 3 bases, and 9 bases lay in between. CDR1 is LNHDA, CDR2 SQIVND, per germline (reference sequence). There are 13 residues in the CDR3. The specimen sequenced was PBMCs. The chain has TRBV19 and TRBJ2-1; D may be TRBD2 (6 bases). The source of this sequence is a woman between 50 and 59 years old in good health and CMV-seropositive. As DNA, the CDR3 is TGTGCCAGTAGACTAGCTGGCTACAATGAGCAGTTCTTC. It codes for CASRLAGYNEQFF. The whole variable domain, remainder taken from reference TRBV19 and TRBJ2-1, is DGGITQSPKYLFRKEGQNVTLSCEQNLNHDAMYWYRQDPGQGLRLIYYSQIVNDFQKGDIAEGYSVSREKKESFPLTVTSAQKNPTAFYLCASRLAGYNEQFFGPGTRLTVL.